The 14 T cell receptor beta chains below were found in one sample sequenced in a study of post-analysis software for immune sequencing data. Findings of the study overall: Five TRBV segments were significantly more frequent in patients than in controls. TRBV5-6, TRBV5-1 and TRBV20-1 were among these segments.

For these TCRs, the target antigens are not known. Libraries were made from TCR beta cDNA, and they carried unique molecular identifiers. MiXCR, run by TCRdb on the PCR reads, gives a single entry per CDR3 protein. The sample has 800,000 to 950,000 distinct CDR3 sequences; about 50% are singletons. Sample: blood. These receptors all stem from a girl aged 5 to 17 with multiple sclerosis.

V usage is TRBV10-1 and J usage is TRBJ2-7; D gene ambiguous. The germline CDR1 and CDR2 sequences are WNHNN and SYGVQD (reference sequence). The ends were cut back, 0 bases at V and 0 bases at J, with 9 bases in the middle. CDR3 length equals 15 residues. CDR3 in amino acids: CASSESGRNSYEQYF. The CDR3 bases are TGCGCCAGCAGTGAGTCGGGCCGAAACTCCTACGAGCAGTACTTC.

V and J are TRBV20-1 and TRBJ1-1; D gene uncertain. V dropped 5 bases and J dropped 1 base, with 5 bases sitting between them. This CDR3 is built from 11 residues. Germline CDR1 DFQATT, CDR2 SNEGSKA (reference sequence). The CDR3 DNA reads as TGCAGTGCTCCCAGGAACACTGAAGCTTTCTTT. Translation gives CSAPRNTEAFF.

The chain combines TRBV6-5 with TRBJ1-2, with TRBD1 matching over 12 bases. The CDR3 contains 16 residues. J lost 4 bases, V lost 7 bases, and 10 bases had no gene match. Germline CDR1 MNHEY, CDR2 SVGAGI. CDR3 coding DNA: TGTGCCAGCACCAGGGACAGGGGGCTTAGGGGCTATGGCTACACCTTC. It encodes CASTRDRGLRGYGYTF.

Concerning this clonotype itself: One junction end disagrees with the germline gene, perhaps due to a read error. The chain combines TRBV5-1 with TRBJ2-7; weak D call: TRBD2 (6 bases). This CDR3 spans 13 amino acids. CDR1 SGHRS and CDR2 YFSETQ come from the germline V gene. CDR3 nucleotides: TGTGCCGGCAGCTTGGGGACCGGGGGCGAGCAGTACTTC. This translates into CAGSLGTGGEQYF.

This clonotype was detected a few times. This chain joins TRBV12-5 and TRBJ1-5; D might be TRBD1 (6 bases). The CDR3 runs to 14 residues. Trimming cost V 0 bases and J 5 bases, with 8 bases left between them. Germline V lookup: CDR1 LGHNT, CDR2 FRNRAP. The CDR3 DNA reads TGTGCTAGTGGTTTGGTAAGGGGGGATCAGCCCCAGCATTTT. It encodes CASGLVRGDQPQHF.

This chain uses TRBV6-4 with TRBJ2-3; 9 nucleotides match TRBD1. V shed 6 bases and J 7 bases; nucleotides not matched to a gene: 2. CDR1 and CDR2 (germline): MRHNA, SNTAGT. There are 12 residues in the CDR3. The CDR3 DNA is TGTGCCAGCAGCGGACAGGGGCATACGCAGTATTTT. This codes for CASSGQGHTQYF.

V is TRBV20-1 and J is TRBJ1-5; D is unclear. Trimming stripped 7 bases from V and 6 bases from J, with 16 bases between. The CDR3 is 13 residues long. Germline V gene sequence: CDR1 DFQATT, CDR2 SNEGSKA (reference sequence). DNA for the CDR3: TGCAGTGGTACGGGGAACCTAGCTCAGCCCCAGCATTTT. The encoded protein is CSGTGNLAQPQHF.

Regarding this clonotype: An end of the junction differs from the germline gene, which may be a read error. V and J are TRBV12-3 or TRBV12-4 and TRBJ2-7; 8 bases fit TRBD2. The CDR3 is made up of 15 amino acids. CDR3 loop: CASSPDPGGAYEQYF. DNA for the CDR3: TGTGCTAGCAGCCCCGATCCGGGGGGGGCCTACGAGCAGTACTTC.

This clonotype was seen a handful of times. Since a much larger clone is just one base distant, this may be a read error. J is TRBJ2-7 and V is TRBV20-1, with 10 bases matching TRBD2. Germline lookup yields CDR1 DFQATT and CDR2 SNEGSKA (reference sequence). The CDR3 is 15 residues long. The J segment lost 7 bases and the V segment lost 6 bases, leaving 15 bases of the junction unmatched. In DNA, the CDR3 is TGCAGTGCCCCAACCGGACTAGCGGATTACAATGAGCAGTACTTC. This sequence encodes CSAPTGLADYNEQYF.

This sequence joins TRBV13 and TRBJ2-7; TRBD2 matches 15 bases. The germline CDR1 and CDR2 sequences are PRHDT and FYEKMQ (reference sequence). The CDR3 totals 18 residues. V shed 3 bases, J shed 3 bases, and the junction held 9 bases outside the gene matches. Written as DNA, the CDR3 is TGTGCCAGCAGCTTCCCCGGGACTAGCGGGAGGAAGAACTACGAGCAGTACTTC. Translating gives CASSFPGTSGRKNYEQYF.

This clonotype came up once. The chain has TRBV18 and TRBJ2-4; possibly TRBD2 for D (5 bases). The J call may be in error: the DNA end matches TRBJ2-7 better. The germline V gene encodes CDR1 KGHSH and CDR2 LQKENI. The CDR3 runs to 14 residues. CDR3 sequence: CASSRFEGAYEQYF. Here the CDR3 DNA reads TGTGCCAGCTCACGTTTCGAGGGAGCCTACGAGCAGTACTTC.

The chain recombines TRBV7-9 with TRBJ2-5; a possible D gene is TRBD2 (6 bases). The V end lost 4 bases, the J end lost 9 bases, and 12 bases lay between the germline ends. Germline lookup yields CDR1 SEHNR and CDR2 FQNEAQ (reference sequence). The CDR3 consists of 12 residues. This CDR3 is CASSSRLGAQYF. The CDR3 DNA reads TGTGCCAGCAGCTCCAGACTAGGAGCCCAGTACTTC. The full variable domain, completed using reference TRBV7-9 and TRBJ2-5, is DTGVSQNPRHKITKRGQNVTFRCDPISEHNRLYWYRQTLGQGPEFLTYFQNEAQLEKSRLLSDRFSAERPKGSFSTLEIQRTEQGDSAMYLCASSSRLGAQYFGPGTRLLVL.

This clonotype was seen more than once but under ten times. This chain uses TRBV7-9 with TRBJ2-1; 7 nucleotides agree with TRBD2. V shed 5 bases and J 10 bases; nucleotides not matched to a gene: 5. Germline CDR1 reads SEHNR; CDR2 reads FQNEAQ (reference sequence). The CDR3 loop spans 12 amino acids. CDR3 sequence: CASSPWREEQFF. CDR3 nucleotides: TGTGCCAGCAGCCCTTGGCGGGAGGAGCAGTTCTTC.

This clonotype was seen a few times. CDR3 coding DNA: TGTGCCAGCAGTCCCCCGCTCGACCGCTACGAGCAGTACTTC. Residues: CASSPPLDRYEQYF. V and J are TRBV12-3 or TRBV12-4 and TRBJ2-7; no reliable D call. The CDR3 length is 14 residues. V lost 5 bases and J 3 bases, leaving 14 bases between the germline ends.